The clone carrying this T cell receptor beta chain was seen a single time. Its target is unknown. In germline, CDR1 is SGHKS, CDR2 YYEKEE (reference sequence). V lost 0 bases, J lost 2 bases, and 8 bases lay in between. The CDR3 has 14 amino acids. This entry is derived from a study of OX40 agonist ivuxolimab in advanced cancers. In the study overall: In this trial design, patients received ivuxolimab intravenously at 0.01 to 10 mg/kg every 2 weeks. Previous treatment with anti-PD-1, anti-PD-L1 or anti-CTLA-4 therapy was allowed; 40% had received some. Study-wide findings and caveats: Dosing at 0.1 to 3.0 mg/kg was accompanied by clonal expansion of CD4+ and CD8+ blood T cells by week 6.

The repertoire was sequenced with immunoSEQ multiplex PCR; TCRdb's copy has only in-frame clones and lacks some. Of roughly 86,000 clones in the sample, 90% to 95% were seen once. A history of autoimmune disease or systemic immunosuppression excluded patients. The specimen was CD4+ or CD8+ T cells sorted from blood, collected in a trial of the OX40 agonist ivuxolimab. The chain combines TRBV5-5 with TRBJ1-2; tentative D call: TRBD1 (6 bases). The receptor was isolated from an adult with an advanced solid tumor such as melanoma, head and neck, liver or kidney cancer. CDR3 in DNA: TGTGCCAGCAGCTTGGACAGGGTGAACTATGGCTACACCTTC. As protein: CASSLDRVNYGYTF.